This TCR beta chain was recovered during a study of T cells in Graves' hyperthyroidism and ophthalmopathy. Authors of the study amplified TCR beta CDR3 regions from RNA transcripts. HTBI primers were used for first-round RT-PCR of the TCR CDR3. TCRdb re-called the multiplex PCR reads with MiXCR, one entry per CDR3 protein. Of 400,000 to 500,000 distinct CDR3 sequences listed, about 15% are singletons. This clonotype was seen many times. The V and J ends lost 0 bases and 11 bases respectively, with 8 bases between them. CDR3 length: 13 residues. CDR1 is LGHDT, CDR2 YNNKEL, per germline (reference sequence).

This TCR was sampled from a woman aged 18-29 years with Graves' hyperthyroidism. The rearrangement joins TRBV3-1 to TRBJ1-6; D uncertain. The sample was blood. The chain's CDR3 is CASSQDGRTPLHF. CDR3 nucleotide sequence: TGTGCCAGCAGCCAAGATGGGCGAACACCCCTCCACTTT.